The rows below give T cell receptor beta chains drawn from one sample of a study of Tregs in tolerant kidney transplant recipients. The method was immunoSEQ multiplex PCR; TCRdb's version includes in-frame clones alone and lacks a portion of them. The sample holds 92,000 or so clones, around nine tenths seen once. The sequencing sample was made of CD8+ T cells from blood. These receptors all come from a human donor in good health. The CDR3 runs from the conserved cysteine through the conserved F or W. Each record gives: V gene, J gene, D gene, clone size, CDR3 protein, CDR3 DNA. The D gene is left open where the match is weak. Some rows mark clone size as missing; the rest say once, few, many or name a class of expanded clone.

v_gene: TRBV6-5
j_gene: TRBJ2-2
d_gene: -
abundance: -
CDR3aa: CASSYPHTGELFF
CDR3nt: TGTGCCAGCAGTTACCCCCATACCGGGGAGCTGTTTTTT

v_gene: TRBV9
j_gene: TRBJ2-2
d_gene: -
abundance: -
CDR3aa: CASSPTSNPLAELFF
CDR3nt: TGTGCCAGCAGCCCTACTAGTAATCCCTTAGCGGAGCTGTTTTTT

v_gene: TRBV6-1
j_gene: TRBJ2-5
d_gene: TRBD2
abundance: -
CDR3aa: CASNGASGSRETQYF
CDR3nt: TGTGCCAGCAATGGGGCTAGCGGGAGTCGAGAGACCCAGTACTTC

v_gene: TRBV19
j_gene: TRBJ2-1
d_gene: -
abundance: -
CDR3aa: CASSITSSGDEQFF
CDR3nt: TGTGCCAGTAGTATAACGTCTAGTGGAGATGAGCAGTTCTTC

v_gene: TRBV6-5
j_gene: TRBJ1-1
d_gene: TRBD1
abundance: once
CDR3aa: CASSPGTGVLAFF
CDR3nt: TGTGCCAGCAGTCCCGGGACAGGGGTATTAGCTTTCTTT

v_gene: TRBV6-4
j_gene: TRBJ2-3
d_gene: -
abundance: -
CDR3aa: CASSDVGGRDTQYF
CDR3nt: TGTGCCAGCAGTGACGTGGGGGGAAGGGATACGCAGTATTTT

v_gene: TRBV7-9
j_gene: TRBJ2-7
d_gene: -
abundance: -
CDR3aa: CASSPSYEQYF
CDR3nt: TGTGCCAGCAGCCCTTCCTACGAGCAGTACTTC

v_gene: TRBV9
j_gene: TRBJ2-3
d_gene: TRBD2
abundance: -
CDR3aa: CASSVSGGAADTQYF
CDR3nt: TGTGCCAGCAGCGTTAGCGGGGGGGCGGCAGATACGCAGTATTTT

v_gene: TRBV9
j_gene: TRBJ1-5
d_gene: -
abundance: few
CDR3aa: CASSVGGPNQPQHF
CDR3nt: TGTGCCAGCAGCGTAGGGGGCCCAAATCAGCCCCAGCATTTT

v_gene: TRBV28
j_gene: TRBJ1-1
d_gene: TRBD1
abundance: -
CDR3aa: CASSFLLDREGGDTEAFF
CDR3nt: TGTGCCAGCAGTTTCCTATTGGACAGGGAGGGTGGCGACACTGAAGCTTTCTTT

v_gene: TRBV6-5
j_gene: TRBJ2-3
d_gene: -
abundance: -
CDR3aa: CASSYLGGGPTDTQYF
CDR3nt: TGTGCCAGCAGTTACCTGGGTGGGGGCCCCACAGATACGCAGTATTTT

v_gene: TRBV6-1
j_gene: TRBJ2-2
d_gene: TRBD2
abundance: medium-sized
CDR3aa: CASSETPGTSGELFF
CDR3nt: TGTGCCAGCAGTGAAACTCCCGGGACTAGCGGGGAGCTGTTTTTT

v_gene: TRBV15
j_gene: TRBJ1-4
d_gene: -
abundance: once
CDR3aa: CATSRAGQQNEKLFF
CDR3nt: TGTGCCACCAGCAGAGCGGGACAACAGAACGAAAAACTGTTTTTT

v_gene: TRBV5-4
j_gene: TRBJ2-7
d_gene: -
abundance: -
CDR3aa: CASSEAYEQYF
CDR3nt: TGTGCCAGCAGCGAGGCCTACGAGCAGTACTTC

v_gene: TRBV5-1
j_gene: TRBJ2-5
d_gene: TRBD2
abundance: once
CDR3aa: CASSPPGLAGGIQYF
CDR3nt: TGCGCCAGCAGCCCTCCGGGACTAGCGGGGGGAATCCAGTACTTC

v_gene: TRBV5-1
j_gene: TRBJ1-2
d_gene: -
abundance: -
CDR3aa: CASSLGDKGYGYTF
CDR3nt: TGCGCCAGCAGCTTGGGCGACAAGGGCTATGGCTACACCTTC

v_gene: TRBV5-1
j_gene: TRBJ2-3
d_gene: -
abundance: -
CDR3aa: CASSLGLVQDTQYF
CDR3nt: TGCGCCAGCAGCTTAGGTCTAGTCCAGGATACGCAGTATTTT

v_gene: TRBV13
j_gene: TRBJ2-2
d_gene: -
abundance: -
CDR3aa: CASRFRVGELFF
CDR3nt: TGTGCCAGCAGGTTCAGGGTTGGGGAGCTGTTTTTT

v_gene: TRBV30
j_gene: TRBJ1-3
d_gene: TRBD1
abundance: -
CDR3aa: CAWSIGTAGNTIYF
CDR3nt: TGTGCCTGGAGTATAGGGACAGCTGGAAACACCATATATTTT

v_gene: TRBV10-3
j_gene: TRBJ1-5
d_gene: -
abundance: -
CDR3aa: CAISESAAGRLSNQPQHF
CDR3nt: TGTGCCATCAGTGAGAGTGCAGCAGGCAGACTTAGCAATCAGCCCCAGCATTTT

v_gene: TRBV6-1
j_gene: TRBJ1-2
d_gene: TRBD1
abundance: -
CDR3aa: CASRLPGTGDGYTF
CDR3nt: TGTGCCAGCAGATTGCCCGGGACAGGGGATGGCTACACCTTC

v_gene: TRBV7-6
j_gene: TRBJ2-7
d_gene: TRBD2
abundance: -
CDR3aa: CASSLELAGARYEQYF
CDR3nt: TGTGCCAGCAGCTTAGAACTAGCGGGAGCTAGATACGAGCAGTACTTC

v_gene: TRBV27
j_gene: TRBJ2-7
d_gene: TRBD1
abundance: -
CDR3aa: CASTPTGGRPYEQYF
CDR3nt: TGTGCCAGCACACCGACAGGGGGCCGTCCCTACGAGCAGTACTTC

v_gene: TRBV7-3
j_gene: TRBJ1-4
d_gene: TRBD1
abundance: once
CDR3aa: CASSYDRGRMATNEKLFF
CDR3nt: TGTGCCAGCAGTTACGACAGGGGGCGGATGGCTACTAATGAAAAACTGTTTTTT

v_gene: TRBV2
j_gene: TRBJ1-2
d_gene: -
abundance: -
CDR3aa: CASLLGTYDDYGYTF
CDR3nt: TGTGCCAGCCTTCTCGGGACATACGATGACTATGGCTACACCTTC

v_gene: TRBV6-5
j_gene: TRBJ2-1
d_gene: -
abundance: -
CDR3aa: CASSHGGSNEQFF
CDR3nt: TGTGCCAGCAGTCATGGGGGCTCCAATGAGCAGTTCTTC

v_gene: TRBV6-5
j_gene: TRBJ2-3
d_gene: TRBD2
abundance: few
CDR3aa: CASSQLAGEVDTQYF
CDR3nt: TGTGCCAGCAGTCAACTAGCGGGAGAGGTAGATACGCAGTATTTT

v_gene: TRBV13
j_gene: TRBJ2-7
d_gene: -
abundance: -
CDR3aa: CASSPRQSYEQYF
CDR3nt: TGTGCCAGCAGCCCGAGACAGTCCTACGAGCAGTACTTC

v_gene: TRBV29-1
j_gene: TRBJ2-5
d_gene: TRBD2
abundance: once
CDR3aa: CSVSDWEGRETQYF
CDR3nt: TGCAGCGTCTCCGACTGGGAGGGTCGGGAGACCCAGTACTTC

v_gene: TRBV30
j_gene: TRBJ2-1
d_gene: -
abundance: once
CDR3aa: CAWSDLGEQFF
CDR3nt: TGTGCCTGGAGTGACTTGGGTGAGCAGTTCTTC

v_gene: TRBV30
j_gene: TRBJ2-7
d_gene: -
abundance: once
CDR3aa: CAWSVPPSSYEQYF
CDR3nt: TGTGCCTGGAGTGTACCACCCAGCTCCTACGAGCAGTACTTC

v_gene: TRBV9
j_gene: TRBJ2-1
d_gene: -
abundance: once
CDR3aa: CASSGGGGEQFF
CDR3nt: TGTGCCAGCAGCGGCGGCGGAGGTGAGCAGTTCTTC

v_gene: TRBV6-5
j_gene: TRBJ1-2
d_gene: -
abundance: -
CDR3aa: CASTQFTTANYGYTF
CDR3nt: TGTGCCAGCACCCAATTCACGACAGCTAACTATGGCTACACCTTC

v_gene: TRBV11-1
j_gene: TRBJ2-7
d_gene: -
abundance: -
CDR3aa: CASSLAPAGYEQYF
CDR3nt: TGTGCCAGCAGCTTAGCGCCAGCGGGCTACGAGCAGTACTTC

v_gene: TRBV15
j_gene: TRBJ2-4
d_gene: -
abundance: -
CDR3aa: CATSGRDGKNIQYF
CDR3nt: TGTGCCACCAGCGGCCGGGACGGTAAAAACATTCAGTACTTC

v_gene: TRBV4-1
j_gene: TRBJ2-7
d_gene: TRBD2
abundance: -
CDR3aa: CASSLSGPAEQYF
CDR3nt: TGCGCCAGCAGCCTTAGCGGGCCCGCCGAGCAGTACTTC

v_gene: TRBV10-2
j_gene: TRBJ2-6
d_gene: -
abundance: -
CDR3aa: CASCDPDTSGANVLTF
CDR3nt: TGCGCCAGCTGTGACCCTGACACCTCTGGGGCCAACGTCCTGACTTTC

v_gene: TRBV7-9
j_gene: TRBJ1-2
d_gene: -
abundance: -
CDR3aa: CASSLAATEKGYTF
CDR3nt: TGTGCCAGCAGCTTAGCTGCGACAGAAAAAGGCTACACCTTC

v_gene: TRBV7-6
j_gene: TRBJ2-1
d_gene: TRBD1
abundance: -
CDR3aa: CASSPGTGYEGAPYNEQFF
CDR3nt: TGTGCCAGCAGCCCTGGGACAGGGTACGAGGGCGCACCCTACAATGAGCAGTTCTTC

v_gene: TRBV7-2
j_gene: TRBJ1-1
d_gene: TRBD1
abundance: -
CDR3aa: CASSLAIGQGFSEAFF
CDR3nt: TGTGCCAGCAGCTTAGCGATAGGACAGGGGTTCTCTGAAGCTTTCTTT

v_gene: TRBV9
j_gene: TRBJ1-5
d_gene: -
abundance: -
CDR3aa: CASSVGWVNQPQHF
CDR3nt: TGTGCCAGCAGCGTAGGTTGGGTGAATCAGCCCCAGCATTTT

v_gene: TRBV7-8
j_gene: TRBJ2-2
d_gene: TRBD1
abundance: -
CDR3aa: CASSLTRTGGTGELFF
CDR3nt: TGTGCCAGCAGCTTAACCCGGACAGGGGGGACCGGGGAGCTGTTTTTT

v_gene: TRBV5-4
j_gene: TRBJ2-6
d_gene: -
abundance: -
CDR3aa: CASSLEGGSGANVLTF
CDR3nt: TGTGCCAGCAGCTTGGAGGGGGGCTCTGGGGCCAACGTCCTGACTTTC

v_gene: TRBV15
j_gene: TRBJ2-3
d_gene: TRBD2
abundance: once
CDR3aa: CATSRVRPSGRDTQYF
CDR3nt: TGTGCCACCAGCAGAGTTCGGCCTAGCGGGAGAGATACGCAGTATTTT

v_gene: TRBV4-1
j_gene: TRBJ1-1
d_gene: TRBD1
abundance: -
CDR3aa: CASSQVQGGTEAFF
CDR3nt: TGCGCCAGCAGCCAAGTACAGGGGGGAACTGAAGCTTTCTTT

v_gene: TRBV4-1
j_gene: TRBJ2-2
d_gene: -
abundance: -
CDR3aa: CASSQVQGLNTGELFF
CDR3nt: TGCGCCAGCAGCCAAGTTCAGGGACTGAACACCGGGGAGCTGTTTTTT